The T cell receptor beta chain under discussion was sequenced for a study of blood T cells in healthy people across ages. V was cut by 1 base and J by 4 bases, with 19 bases left in between. This CDR3 contains 17 residues. Germline lookup yields CDR1 SGHTA and CDR2 FQGNSA. Primed by a sample-barcoded 5' primer and a J-beta primer mix, a second PCR proceeded for 7 to 11 cycles. TCRdb re-analysed the 5' RACE reads in MiXCR, keeping a single row per CDR3 protein. The top ten clones hold about 21% of a sample with some 1,800,000 distinct CDR3 sequences, more than 35% of them seen once. The source is a human donor in good health. The rearrangement links TRBV7-2 to TRBJ2-5; D may correspond to TRBD1 or TRBD2 (5 bases each). What was sequenced was blood. For the CDR3, the DNA is TGTGCCAGCAGCTTAGGCTCCGGGACCGGAGGCCCAGAGACCCAGTACTTC. This gives the protein CASSLGSGTGGPETQYF.